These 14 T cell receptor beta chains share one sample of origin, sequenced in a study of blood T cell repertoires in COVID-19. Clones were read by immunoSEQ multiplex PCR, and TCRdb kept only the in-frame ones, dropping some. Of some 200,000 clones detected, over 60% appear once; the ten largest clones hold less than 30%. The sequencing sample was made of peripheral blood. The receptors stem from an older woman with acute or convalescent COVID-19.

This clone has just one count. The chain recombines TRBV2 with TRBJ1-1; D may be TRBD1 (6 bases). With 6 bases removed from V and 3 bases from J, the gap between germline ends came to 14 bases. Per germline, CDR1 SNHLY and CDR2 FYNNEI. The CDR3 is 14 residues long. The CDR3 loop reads CASRARGLYTEAFF. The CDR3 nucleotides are TGTGCCAGCAGGGCCAGGGGTTTGTACACTGAAGCTTTCTTT.

The CDR3 coding sequence is TGTGCCAGCAGTGAACCCCCACTAGCGGGAGCAGGAGAGACCCAGTACTTC. It yields the protein CASSEPPLAGAGETQYF. The chain recombines TRBV25-1 with TRBJ2-5; TRBD2 matches 11 bases. Germline V gene lookup returns CDR1 MGHDK and CDR2 SYGVNS. The V segment lost 2 bases and the J segment 4 bases; nucleotides outside the gene matches: 9. The CDR3 is made up of 17 amino acids. Combining the CDR3 with reference TRBV25-1 and TRBJ2-5 gives the whole variable domain EADIYQTPRYLVIGTGKKITLECSQTMGHDKMYWYQQDPGMELHLIHYSYGVNSTEKGDLSSESTVSRIRTEHFPLTLESARPSHTSQYLCASSEPPLAGAGETQYFGPGTRLLVL.

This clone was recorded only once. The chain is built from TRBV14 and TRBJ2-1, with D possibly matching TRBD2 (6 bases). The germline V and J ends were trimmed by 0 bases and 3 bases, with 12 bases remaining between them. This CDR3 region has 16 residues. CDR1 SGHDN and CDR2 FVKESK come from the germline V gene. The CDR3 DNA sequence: TGTGCCAGCAGCCAAGATATGCTAGCGAACTACAATGAGCAGTTCTTC. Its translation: CASSQDMLANYNEQFF. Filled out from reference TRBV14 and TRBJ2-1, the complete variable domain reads EAGVTQFPSHSVIEKGQTVTLRCDPISGHDNLYWYRRVMGKEIKFLLHFVKESKQDESGMPNNRFLAERTGGTYSTLKVQPAELEDSGVYFCASSQDMLANYNEQFFGPGTRLTVL.

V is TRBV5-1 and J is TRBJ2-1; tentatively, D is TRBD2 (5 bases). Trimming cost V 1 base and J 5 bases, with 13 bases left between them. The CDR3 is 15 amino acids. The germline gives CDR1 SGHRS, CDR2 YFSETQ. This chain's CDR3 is CASSLNTGGHNEQFF. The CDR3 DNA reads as TGCGCCAGCAGCTTGAACACCGGAGGTCACAATGAGCAGTTCTTC.

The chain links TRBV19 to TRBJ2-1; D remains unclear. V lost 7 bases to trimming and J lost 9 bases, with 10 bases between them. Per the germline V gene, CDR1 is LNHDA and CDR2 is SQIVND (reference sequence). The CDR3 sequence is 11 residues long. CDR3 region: CASKSVSEQFF. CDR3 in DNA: TGTGCCAGTAAATCGGTGAGTGAGCAGTTCTTC.

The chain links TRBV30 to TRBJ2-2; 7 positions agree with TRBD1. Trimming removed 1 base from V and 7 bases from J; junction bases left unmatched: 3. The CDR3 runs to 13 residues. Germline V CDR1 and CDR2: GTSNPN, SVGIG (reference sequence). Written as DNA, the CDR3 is TGTGCCTGGAGTGCCCAGGGGGTCGGGGAGCTGTTTTTT. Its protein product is CAWSAQGVGELFF.

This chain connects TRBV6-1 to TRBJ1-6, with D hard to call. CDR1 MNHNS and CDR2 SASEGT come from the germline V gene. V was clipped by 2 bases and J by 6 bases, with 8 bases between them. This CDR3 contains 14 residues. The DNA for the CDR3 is TGTGCCAGCAGTGAAAGTACAGCTAATTCACCCCTCCACTTT. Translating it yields CASSESTANSPLHF.

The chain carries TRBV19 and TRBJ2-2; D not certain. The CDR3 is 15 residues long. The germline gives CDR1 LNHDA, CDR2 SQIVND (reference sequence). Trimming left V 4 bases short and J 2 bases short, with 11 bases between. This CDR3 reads CASSKPQTNTGELFF. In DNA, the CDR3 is TGTGCCAGTAGTAAGCCACAGACCAACACCGGGGAGCTGTTTTTT. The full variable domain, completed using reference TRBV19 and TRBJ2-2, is DGGITQSPKYLFRKEGQNVTLSCEQNLNHDAMYWYRQDPGQGLRLIYYSQIVNDFQKGDIAEGYSVSREKKESFPLTVTSAQKNPTAFYLCASSKPQTNTGELFFGEGSRLTVL.

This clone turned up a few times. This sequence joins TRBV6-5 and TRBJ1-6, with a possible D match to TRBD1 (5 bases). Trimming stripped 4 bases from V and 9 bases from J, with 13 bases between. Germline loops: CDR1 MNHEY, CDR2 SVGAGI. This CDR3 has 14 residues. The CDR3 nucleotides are TGTGCCAGCAGTTCGGGGGGAAGTATTTCACCCCTCCACTTT. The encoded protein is CASSSGGSISPLHF.

The CDR3 DNA reads TGTGCCAGCCAGCGGGAGCGTGGGGATGAGCAGTTCTTC. Amino acids: CASQRERGDEQFF. V gene TRBV11-3 combines with J gene TRBJ2-1; 8 bases are a match to TRBD2. Trimming cost V 8 bases and J 8 bases; bases outside gene matches: 8. The germline CDR1 and CDR2 sequences are SGHNT and YENEEA. CDR3 size: 13 residues.

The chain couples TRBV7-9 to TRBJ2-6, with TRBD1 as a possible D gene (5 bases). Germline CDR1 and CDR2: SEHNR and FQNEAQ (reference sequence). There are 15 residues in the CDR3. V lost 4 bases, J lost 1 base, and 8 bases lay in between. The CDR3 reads CASSYTGSGANVLTF. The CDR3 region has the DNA TGTGCCAGCAGCTATACAGGATCTGGGGCCAACGTCCTGACTTTC.

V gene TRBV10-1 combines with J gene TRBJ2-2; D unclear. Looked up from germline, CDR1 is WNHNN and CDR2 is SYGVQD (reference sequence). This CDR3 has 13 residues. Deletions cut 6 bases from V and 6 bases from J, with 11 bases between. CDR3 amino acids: CASSRSSAGELFF. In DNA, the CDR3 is TGCGCCAGCAGCCGGTCGAGCGCCGGGGAGCTGTTTTTT.

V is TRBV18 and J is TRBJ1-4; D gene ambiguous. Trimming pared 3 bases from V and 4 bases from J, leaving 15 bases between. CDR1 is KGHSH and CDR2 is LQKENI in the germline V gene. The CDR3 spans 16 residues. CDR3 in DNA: TGTGCCAGCTCACCGCAAAGCGCGCCAGTTAATGAAAAACTGTTTTTT. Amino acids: CASSPQSAPVNEKLFF. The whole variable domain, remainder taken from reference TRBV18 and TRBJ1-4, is NAGVMQNPRHLVRRRGQEARLRCSPMKGHSHVYWYRQLPEEGLKFMVYLQKENIIDESGMPKERFSAEFPKEGPSILRIQQVVRGDSAAYFCASSPQSAPVNEKLFFGSGTQLSVL.

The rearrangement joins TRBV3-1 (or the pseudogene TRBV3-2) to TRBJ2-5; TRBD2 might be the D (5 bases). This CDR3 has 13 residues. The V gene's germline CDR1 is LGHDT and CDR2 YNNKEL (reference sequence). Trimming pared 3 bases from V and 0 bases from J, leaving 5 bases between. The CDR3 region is CASSQDYQETQYF. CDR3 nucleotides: TGTGCCAGCAGCCAGGACTACCAAGAGACCCAGTACTTC.